The subject of this entry is one TCR beta chain. The sample comes from a study of blood T cell repertoires in COVID-19. Germline-derived CDR1 and CDR2 are SGHVS and FNYEAQ. The CDR3 covers 15 residues. The V and J ends lost 5 bases and 4 bases respectively, with 14 bases between them. The repertoire was sequenced with immunoSEQ multiplex PCR; TCRdb's copy has only in-frame clones and lacks some. The sample yields some 150,000 clones, approximately 90% seen once. The sequence was collected from a woman between 65 and 79 years old with acute or convalescent COVID-19. The sample taken for sequencing was peripheral blood. The rearrangement joins TRBV7-6 to TRBJ2-2, with D maybe TRBD2 (5 bases). CDR3 coding DNA: TGTGCCAGCAGCACCCACCGGGGAGTCACCGGGGAGCTGTTTTTT. Translated: CASSTHRGVTGELFF.